This TCR beta chain stems from a study of chemoradiotherapy in HPV16-positive cancers. Sequenced by immunoSEQ multiplex PCR; TCRdb stores in-frame clones only, minus some. Here the sample spans around 40,000 clones, 75% to 85% being singletons. Germline assignment: CDR1 SEHNR and CDR2 FQNEAQ (reference sequence). The CDR3 extends over 17 amino acids. Trimming pared 5 bases from V and 5 bases from J, leaving 24 bases between. The sequence was obtained from a human donor with HPV-associated anogenital cancer. The rearrangement uses TRBV7-9 and TRBJ2-5, with a tentative D call TRBD1 (6 bases). Material: blood, obtained from a patient who underwent chemoradiotherapy. The DNA of the CDR3 is TGTGCCAGCAGCCCCTTGACAGGCAGCAGTCGGTGGGAGACCCAGTACTTC. Translation: CASSPLTGSSRWETQYF.